One and the same sample provided the 10 T cell receptor beta chains below, sequenced in a study of CD8+CD57+ T cells in acquired aplastic anemia. Those patients picked for sequencing had displayed CD8+CD57+ cell expansion on flow cytometry. Genomic DNA templated the TCR beta VDJ and CDR3 profiling. Each CDR3 protein gets one entry after TCRdb re-called the reads with MiXCR. The sample holds roughly 150,000 distinct CDR3 sequences, around 47% seen once. Sequencing input: sorted CD4+, CD8+, or CD8+CD57+ T cells (not recorded which) from PBMCs. The receptors were sampled from a human donor with aplastic anemia.

A word on this clonotype: A much bigger clone sits one base away, suggesting this may be a read error. This chain connects TRBV6-1 to TRBJ2-1, with TRBD2 matching over 7 bases. CDR1 is MNHNS, CDR2 SASEGT, per germline. J was trimmed by 5 bases and V by 6 bases; bases with no gene match: 4. CDR3 length equals 13 residues. CDR3 DNA sequence: TGTGCCAGCAGCGAGACTAGCCACAATGAGCAGTTCTTC. This encodes CASSETSHNEQFF.

The V and J genes are TRBV19 and TRBJ1-6; no clear D gene. CDR3 length equals 13 residues. Germline CDR1 LNHDA, CDR2 SQIVND (reference sequence). V dropped 1 base and J dropped 7 bases, with 5 bases sitting between them. The CDR3 protein is CASSIGTNSPLHF. CDR3 in DNA: TGTGCCAGTAGTATAGGCACGAATTCACCCCTCCACTTT.

The chain links TRBV15 to TRBJ2-7; 14 nucleotides match TRBD2. The CDR3 is 14 residues long. Germline-derived CDR1 and CDR2 are LNHNV and YYDKDF (reference sequence). V shed 10 bases, J shed 7 bases, and the junction held 9 bases outside the gene matches. The CDR3 sequence: CASSPRTSGREQYF. In nucleotides, the CDR3 is TGTGCCAGCAGTCCCCGGACTAGCGGGAGGGAGCAGTACTTC.

In this sample, this clonotype turned up a few times. The chain carries TRBV15 and TRBJ2-7; TRBD2 is a possible D gene (6 bases). The length of the CDR3 is 15 residues. V dropped 2 bases and J dropped 0 bases, with 11 bases sitting between them. Per the germline V gene, CDR1 is LNHNV and CDR2 is YYDKDF (reference sequence). CDR3 sequence reads: CATSRRRDSSYEQYF. In DNA form, the CDR3 reads TGTGCCACCAGCAGACGCCGGGACTCCTCCTACGAGCAGTACTTC.

At least ten counts were recorded for this clonotype. The V and J genes are TRBV15 and TRBJ2-2, with 7 positions matching TRBD1. J was trimmed by 3 bases and V by 1 base; bases with no gene match: 8. The CDR3 consists of 17 residues. Germline V gene sequence: CDR1 LNHNV, CDR2 YYDKDF (reference sequence). The CDR3 region is CATSRAPTGRDTGELFF. The CDR3 nucleotides are TGTGCCACCAGCAGAGCCCCGACAGGGAGAGACACCGGGGAGCTGTTTTTT.

This clonotype was counted between two and nine times. J is TRBJ2-5 and V is TRBV30; TRBD2 is a possible D gene (5 bases). The V gene lost 1 base and the J gene lost 7 bases, with 19 bases spanning the gap. The germline gives CDR1 GTSNPN, CDR2 SVGIG (reference sequence). The CDR3 loop spans 15 amino acids. In nucleotides, the CDR3 is TGTGCCTGGAGTGGTGCAACAAGCGGTGTAGGGACCCAGTACTTC. Amino acid sequence: CAWSGATSGVGTQYF.

Of note for this clonotype: Being one base from a much bigger clone, this may be a read error. The chain joins TRBV5-6 to TRBJ1-2; D is unclear. The CDR3 spans 14 residues. Germline V CDR1 and CDR2: SGHDT, YYEEEE. The CDR3 here is CASSADYLNHGYTF. CDR3 bases: TGTGCCAGCAGCGCCGATTACCTTAACCATGGCTACACCTTC.

In this sample, this clonotype turned up a few times. The J gene is TRBJ1-2, the V gene TRBV10-3; 7 nucleotides line up with TRBD1. With V trimmed by 10 bases and J by 4 bases, 6 bases remained unmatched. CDR1 is ENHRY, CDR2 SYGVKD, per germline. There are 12 residues in the CDR3. The CDR3 sequence: CASQGDSYGYTF. The CDR3, as DNA: TGTGCCAGCCAAGGGGACAGCTATGGCTACACCTTC.

This clonotype has a handful of counts. V is TRBV7-9 and J is TRBJ1-5; a weak D match, TRBD1 (5 bases). This CDR3 comprises 15 residues. Germline V gives CDR1 SEHNR, CDR2 FQNEAQ (reference sequence). Between the trimmed V and J ends, which lost 4 bases and 5 bases, there was a span of 15 bases. The CDR3 loop reads CASSSTGLRDQPQHF. The CDR3 bases are TGTGCCAGCAGCTCTACAGGACTTCGGGATCAGCCCCAGCATTTT.

Comment on this clonotype: Lacking the conserved final phenylalanine or tryptophan, this CDR3 likely reflects a read error. The genes are TRBV5-8 and TRBJ1-4, with a possible D match to TRBD1 (6 bases). The CDR3 is 15 amino acids. Germline V gene sequence: CDR1 SGHTS, CDR2 YDEGEE. V lost 4 bases, J lost 4 bases, and 14 bases lay in between. CDR3 in DNA: TGTGCCAGCAGCGTCAGGGGAGGGGGTAATGAAAAACTGTTTCTT. Translated: CASSVRGGGNEKLFL.